The 32 T cell receptor beta chains presented below share a single source sample, sequenced in a study of cytotoxic CD8 clonotypes in ibrutinib-treated CLL. Measured with immunoSEQ multiplex PCR; TCRdb has only the in-frame clones, and not every one. Here the sample spans some 81,000 clones, roughly 77% being singletons. This sample comprised PBMCs, obtained after 12 months of ibrutinib treatment. The source of these receptors is a human donor with chronic lymphocytic leukemia.

This chain uses TRBV18 with TRBJ2-1, with D maybe TRBD2 (5 bases). The CDR3 has 14 amino acids. V was clipped by 3 bases and J by 7 bases, with 13 bases between them. The germline gives CDR1 KGHSH, CDR2 LQKENI. Here the CDR3 DNA reads TGTGCCAGCTCACCCCTAGCCGGGCGAAATGAGCAGTTCTTC. It yields the protein CASSPLAGRNEQFF.

The chain uses TRBV10-3 and TRBJ2-1; 8 positions agree with TRBD2. The CDR3 runs 14 residues. V gave up 5 bases and J gave up 8 bases; unmatched junction bases: 8. The germline gives CDR1 ENHRY, CDR2 SYGVKD. The CDR3 bases are TGTGCCATCAGTCCCCGGGACGGGGGGGATGAGCAGTTCTTC. Protein product: CAISPRDGGDEQFF.

The chain employs TRBV27 and TRBJ2-5; tentative D call: TRBD2 (5 bases). CDR3 size: 13 residues. V shed 6 bases and J shed 4 bases, with 12 bases lying between them. Germline CDR1 MNHEY, CDR2 SMNVEV (reference sequence). The CDR3 region is CASRPDRGETQYF. The DNA of the CDR3 is TGTGCCAGCAGACCCGATCGGGGAGAGACCCAGTACTTC.

V usage is TRBV28 and J usage is TRBJ2-6, with unresolved D. Germline CDR1 and CDR2: MDHEN and SYDVKM. CDR3 size: 17 residues. The V end lost 5 bases, the J end lost 4 bases, and 18 bases lay between the germline ends. CDR3 loop: CASSPPGFLEGANVLTF. The CDR3 DNA sequence: TGTGCCAGCAGTCCCCCTGGGTTTCTCGAGGGGGCCAACGTCCTGACTTTC.

The chain carries TRBV6-6 and TRBJ1-3; D ambiguous. The CDR3 loop spans 15 amino acids. Trimming took 3 bases from V and 4 from J, leaving 13 bases between them. Germline V lookup: CDR1 MNHNY, CDR2 SVGAGI (reference sequence). This CDR3 is CASSYSLGDGNTIYF. The CDR3 DNA is TGTGCCAGCAGTTATTCCTTGGGCGACGGAAACACCATATATTTT.

The chain couples TRBV4-3 to TRBJ2-4, with 10 positions matching TRBD2. V was clipped by 0 bases and J by 0 bases; unmatched bases: 14. From germline, CDR1 is LGHNA and CDR2 YSLEER. The CDR3 is 21 amino acids. The CDR3 DNA sequence: TGCGCCAGCAGCCAAGATTTAATGCTAGCGGGAGTCAAAATAGCCAAAAACATTCAGTACTTC. This translates into CASSQDLMLAGVKIAKNIQYF.

DNA for the CDR3: TGTGCCAGCAGTCCTAAAACAGGGAATCAGCCCCAGCATTTT. Amino acid sequence: CASSPKTGNQPQHF. V usage is TRBV27 and J usage is TRBJ1-5, with D perhaps matching TRBD1 (6 bases). V dropped 5 bases and J dropped 4 bases, with 12 bases sitting between them. Germline CDR1 reads MNHEY; CDR2 reads SMNVEV (reference sequence). There are 14 residues in the CDR3.

The J gene is TRBJ2-5, the V gene TRBV6-5, with D possibly being TRBD1 or TRBD2 (6 bases each). With 6 bases removed from V and 9 bases from J, the gap between germline ends came to 17 bases. The germline V gene has CDR1 MNHEY and CDR2 SVGAGI. This CDR3 comprises 13 residues. CDR3: CASSQRVEGAQYF. For the CDR3, the DNA is TGTGCCAGCAGCCAGCGGGTGGAGGGGGCCCAGTACTTC.

Here the CDR3 reads CASSYAVFDTDTQYF. The CDR3 region has the DNA TGTGCCAGCAGTTACGCGGTCTTTGACACAGATACGCAGTATTTT. V gene TRBV6-5 combines with J gene TRBJ2-3; D is undetermined. The CDR3 is 15 residues long. CDR1 is MNHEY, CDR2 SVGAGI, per germline. Trimming took 2 bases from V and 2 from J, leaving 11 bases between them.

This clone showed up just once. An end of the junction differs from the germline gene, which may be a read error. The chain couples TRBV28 to TRBJ2-1; possibly TRBD2 for D (6 bases). Germline CDR1 MDHEN, CDR2 SYDVKM. The CDR3 is made up of 13 amino acids. CDR3: CASSLTAGPGRVF. CDR3 DNA sequence: TGTGCCAGCAGCCTTACCGCGGGACCCGGGCGGGTCTTC.

The chain links TRBV28 to TRBJ2-1; TRBD1 might be the D (6 bases). The CDR3 is made up of 13 amino acids. Germline-derived CDR1 and CDR2 are MDHEN and SYDVKM. V lost 8 bases to trimming and J lost 0 bases, with 8 bases between them. The CDR3 region is CASDRSSYNEQFF. The CDR3 DNA sequence: TGTGCCAGCGACAGGAGCTCCTACAATGAGCAGTTCTTC.

J is TRBJ1-4 and V is TRBV7-8; D may be TRBD1 (5 bases). V gave up 1 base and J gave up 8 bases, with 23 bases separating them. CDR1 SGHVS and CDR2 FQNEAQ come from the germline V gene. This CDR3 comprises 18 residues. CDR3 loop: CASSLDPPWGRGGEKLFF. The CDR3 DNA reads as TGTGCCAGCAGCTTAGATCCACCCTGGGGCCGAGGTGGGGAAAAACTGTTTTTT.

In this sample, this clone turned up once. This chain connects TRBV2 to TRBJ1-2; D is ambiguous. Germline V gives CDR1 SNHLY, CDR2 FYNNEI. The CDR3 has 14 amino acids. V lost 6 bases, J lost 0 bases, and 11 bases lay in between. CDR3 loop: CASSDEAANYGYTF. DNA of the CDR3: TGTGCCAGCAGCGATGAGGCTGCTAACTATGGCTACACCTTC.

The sample holds one count of this clone. This chain connects TRBV19 to TRBJ2-5; 7 bases align to TRBD2. CDR3 length: 14 amino acids. Germline V gene data show CDR1 as LNHDA and CDR2 as SQIVND (reference sequence). V dropped 5 bases and J dropped 7; count of bases not matched to a gene: 10. The DNA for the CDR3 is TGTGCCAGTAGTCCCGGACTAGATGTTGGGACCCAGTACTTC. Protein sequence: CASSPGLDVGTQYF.

J is TRBJ1-2 and V is TRBV4-1; D not certain. The CDR3 runs to 13 residues. Germline-derived CDR1 and CDR2 are MGHRA and YSYEKL. Trimming cost V 0 bases and J 8 bases, with 10 bases left between them. CDR3 DNA: TGCGCCAGCAGCCAAGATGAATCTAGGGGCTACACCTTC. This encodes CASSQDESRGYTF.

The V call is TRBV5-1, the J call TRBJ1-2; D unresolved. V dropped 0 bases and J dropped 3 bases, with 6 bases sitting between them. The CDR3 has 13 amino acids. Germline CDR1 SGHRS, CDR2 YFSETQ. CDR3 in DNA: TGCGCCAGCAGCTTGGCAGCGTACTATGGCTACACCTTC. It specifies CASSLAAYYGYTF.

The genes are TRBV7-2 and TRBJ2-1, with a weak D call TRBD1 (6 bases). Germline lookup yields CDR1 SGHTA and CDR2 FQGNSA. Trimming removed 5 bases from V and 8 bases from J, with 22 bases in between. The CDR3 contains 16 residues. This CDR3 reads CASSPPRGSGLHEQFF. In DNA form, the CDR3 reads TGTGCCAGCAGCCCCCCGAGGGGGTCGGGGCTCCATGAGCAGTTCTTC.

The chain carries TRBV6-5 and TRBJ1-5; a weak D match, TRBD1 (5 bases). CDR1 MNHEY and CDR2 SVGAGI come from the germline V gene. V lost 4 bases, J lost 3 bases, and 10 bases lay in between. This CDR3 contains 14 residues. The CDR3 nucleotides are TGTGCCAGCAGTTTGGGGGGTCCCAATCAGCCCCAGCATTTT. Its protein is CASSLGGPNQPQHF.

This sequence joins TRBV7-4 and TRBJ2-7; tentative D call: TRBD2 (7 bases). Germline V gene data show CDR1 as SGHVT and CDR2 as SQSDAQ. The CDR3 runs 15 residues. The V and J ends lost 10 bases and 4 bases respectively, with 23 bases between them. The CDR3 is CATAWGGRKKYEQYF. The CDR3 DNA reads as TGTGCCACCGCCTGGGGGGGGCGGAAAAAATACGAGCAGTACTTC.

The chain uses TRBV30 and TRBJ1-5; TRBD1 agrees at 7 bases. CDR1 is GTSNPN, CDR2 SVGIG, per germline (reference sequence). This CDR3 is 15 amino acids long. The ends lost 3 bases at V and 4 bases at J; junction bases unmatched: 9. CDR3 coding DNA: TGTGCCTGGAGCAGAGGGGGCTTCGGGAATCAGCCCCAGCATTTT. It specifies CAWSRGGFGNQPQHF. Supplemented by reference TRBV30 and TRBJ1-5, the full variable domain reads SQTIHQWPATLVQPVGSPLSLECTVEGTSNPNLYWYRQAAGRGLQLLFYSVGIGQISSEVPQNLSASRPQDRQFILSSKKLLLSDSGFYLCAWSRGGFGNQPQHFGDGTRLSIL.

This clone was seen a few times. The chain combines TRBV4-3 with TRBJ1-2; unclear D gene. The germline V gene has CDR1 LGHNA and CDR2 YSLEER. The CDR3 covers 15 residues. Trimming took off 0 bases at V and 4 bases at J, with 12 bases between the two ends. The CDR3 DNA follows: TGCGCCAGCAGCCAAGAAGAGGGCGGCCTCTATGGCTACACCTTC. It encodes CASSQEEGGLYGYTF.

The chain uses TRBV10-3 and TRBJ2-7; 11 bases agree with TRBD1. The germline V gene has CDR1 ENHRY and CDR2 SYGVKD. The CDR3 contains 14 residues. V shed 5 bases, J shed 3 bases, and the junction held 3 bases outside the gene matches. CDR3 sequence (DNA): TGTGCCATCAGTACCGGGACAGGGGGCTACGAGCAGTACTTC. Residues: CAISTGTGGYEQYF.

The chain links TRBV11-3 to TRBJ2-3; tentatively, D is TRBD2 (5 bases). Trimming took off 4 bases at V and 7 bases at J, with 18 bases between the two ends. The CDR3 sequence is 15 residues long. Germline CDR1 SGHNT, CDR2 YENEEA. The CDR3 coding sequence is TGTGCCAGCAGCTCAGGACTCCAGGATTGGCATACGCAGTATTTT. Translation gives CASSSGLQDWHTQYF. The full variable domain, in which reference TRBV11-3 and TRBJ2-3 provide the parts outside the CDR3, is EAGVVQSPRYKIIEKKQPVAFWCNPISGHNTLYWYLQNLGQGPELLIRYENEEAVDDSQLPKDRFSAERLKGVDSTLKIQPAELGDSAVYLCASSSGLQDWHTQYFGPGTRLTVL.

The CDR3 here is CASTPGGVSSEAFF. DNA for the CDR3: TGTGCCAGCACCCCCGGGGGGGTAAGTTCCGAAGCTTTCTTT. This chain connects TRBV9 to TRBJ1-1; TRBD1 is a possible D gene (5 bases). CDR3 length equals 14 residues. Germline assignment: CDR1 SGDLS and CDR2 YYNGEE. Trimming took 6 bases from V and 8 from J, leaving 20 bases between them. Variable domain in full (rest from reference TRBV9 and TRBJ1-1): DSGVTQTPKHLITATGQRVTLRCSPRSGDLSVYWYQQSLDQGLQFLIQYYNGEERAKGNILERFSAQQFPDLHSELNLSSLELGDSALYFCASTPGGVSSEAFFGQGTRLTVV.

The rearrangement joins TRBV29-1 to TRBJ1-5, with 9 bases that match TRBD1. V gave up 7 bases and J gave up 9 bases; unmatched junction bases: 10. Looked up from germline, CDR1 is SQVTM and CDR2 is ANQGSEA. The CDR3 totals 13 residues. The CDR3 DNA reads as TGCAGCGCCCGGGGACAGGGCCTGGGGCCCCAGCATTTT. Amino acid sequence: CSARGQGLGPQHF.

The chain links TRBV5-8 to TRBJ1-2; 10 bases are a match to TRBD1. V shed 0 bases, J shed 5 bases, and the junction held 7 bases outside the gene matches. Germline V gene sequence: CDR1 SGHTS, CDR2 YDEGEE. The CDR3 spans 16 residues. This chain's CDR3 is CASSLGRDRGRYGYTF. Here the CDR3 DNA reads TGTGCCAGCAGCTTGGGTCGGGACAGGGGACGATATGGCTACACCTTC. The variable domain in full, completed from reference TRBV5-8 and TRBJ1-2, reads EAGVTQSPTHLIKTRGQQATLRCSPISGHTSVYWYQQALGLGLQFLLWYDEGEERNRGNFPPRFSGRQFPNYSSELNVNALELEDSALYLCASSLGRDRGRYGYTFGSGTRLTVV.

V is TRBV18 and J is TRBJ1-2; D gene uncertain. The germline gives CDR1 KGHSH, CDR2 LQKENI. Trimming removed 2 bases at V and 4 bases at J, with 26 bases between. The CDR3 is 19 residues long. CDR3 in amino acids: CASSPAPGGQSATSYGYTF. As DNA, the CDR3 is TGTGCCAGCTCACCAGCCCCCGGCGGGCAGTCAGCAACTTCCTATGGCTACACCTTC.

The chain employs TRBV7-9 and TRBJ2-3, with 7 bases aligning to TRBD2. Germline CDR1 is SEHNR and CDR2 is FQNEAQ (reference sequence). This CDR3 is 15 amino acids long. V lost 4 bases, J lost 0 bases, and 4 bases stayed unmatched. CDR3 sequence: CASSSLAESTDTQYF. The CDR3, as DNA: TGTGCCAGCAGCTCCCTAGCGGAAAGCACAGATACGCAGTATTTT.

V gene TRBV7-8 combines with J gene TRBJ1-1; D uncertain. The germline CDR1 and CDR2 sequences are SGHVS and FQNEAQ. There are 13 residues in the CDR3. V lost 5 bases to trimming and J lost 10 bases, with 17 bases between them. The CDR3 reads CASSTHGSAGAFF. The CDR3, as DNA: TGTGCCAGCAGCACCCACGGGTCCGCGGGAGCTTTCTTT.

The chain couples TRBV5-5 to TRBJ2-3; D might be TRBD2 (5 bases). Per germline, CDR1 SGHKS and CDR2 YYEKEE (reference sequence). The CDR3 totals 13 residues. V lost 4 bases and J lost 5, with 11 bases in between. CDR3 protein: CASSNAGVDTQYF. The DNA of the CDR3 is TGTGCCAGCAGCAACGCCGGGGTAGATACGCAGTATTTT. The full variable domain, completed using reference TRBV5-5 and TRBJ2-3, is DAGVTQSPTHLIKTRGQQVTLRCSPISGHKSVSWYQQVLGQGPQFIFQYYEKEERGRGNFPDRFSARQFPNYSSELNVNALLLGDSALYLCASSNAGVDTQYFGPGTRLTVL.

J is TRBJ1-5 and V is TRBV28; D ambiguous. V was clipped by 6 bases and J by 5 bases, with 8 bases between them. CDR3 length: 12 residues. Germline CDR1 reads MDHEN; CDR2 reads SYDVKM. For the CDR3, the DNA is TGTGCCAGCAGGACGACTCATCAGCCCCAGCATTTT. Translating it yields CASRTTHQPQHF.

The chain has TRBV15 and TRBJ2-7; a possible D gene is TRBD1 (6 bases). This CDR3 comprises 17 residues. Germline CDR1 LNHNV, CDR2 YYDKDF (reference sequence). Trimming pared 1 base from V and 2 bases from J, leaving 18 bases between. CDR3 protein: CATSRVGGLTGAYEQYF. The CDR3 bases are TGTGCCACCAGCAGAGTCGGAGGACTGACAGGTGCCTACGAGCAGTACTTC. Variable domain in full (rest from reference TRBV15 and TRBJ2-7): DAMVIQNPRYQVTQFGKPVTLSCSQTLNHNVMYWYQQKSSQAPKLLFHYYDKDFNNEADTPDNFQSRRPNTSFCFLDIRSPGLGDTAMYLCATSRVGGLTGAYEQYFGPGTRLTVT.